Sequencing of this T cell receptor beta chain was carried out in a study of blood T cell repertoires in COVID-19. Study-wide context: PBMCs, B-cell-depleted T cells, or T cells were the source of the cDNA or gDNA that made up the material.

Germline V gives CDR1 SEHNR, CDR2 FQNEAQ (reference sequence). Trimming removed 1 base from V and 2 bases from J, with 21 bases in between. CDR3 length: 19 residues. This clone has just one count. Libraries were prepared by immunoSEQ multiplex PCR; TCRdb keeps only in-frame clonotypes and omits some of them. The sample lists 97,000 or so clones; more than 90% were seen once. This TCR came from a woman aged 45-60 years with COVID-19, enrolled during active disease. V usage is TRBV7-9 and J usage is TRBJ1-5; D remains ambiguous. Specimen: peripheral blood. CDR3 sequence: CASSLGPPGEVRGNQPQHF. As DNA, the CDR3 is TGTGCCAGCAGCTTAGGTCCCCCTGGGGAGGTTAGAGGCAATCAGCCCCAGCATTTT.